These T cell receptor beta chains were read from a single sample in a study of T cells after yellow fever vaccination. MiXCR, applied by TCRdb to the 5' RACE reads, yields one record per CDR3 protein. This repertoire shows 300,000 or so distinct CDR3 sequences, over 10% found once; its top ten account for less than 0.55%. The sequences come from CD4+ T cells sorted from PBMCs, collected 45 days after the yellow fever booster vaccination. The receptors here all came from a man aged 30 to 39 who received the YFV17D yellow fever vaccine. Each CDR3 is given with its conserved first and last residue. The D gene is left open where the match is weak. Clone size is given for some rows only: seen once, a few or many times, or a class if the clone is expanded.

TRBJ2-3 TRBV7-2 . . TGTGCCAGCAGCTTAGGCCTGACCCCAGATACGCAGTATTTT CASSLGLTPDTQYF
TRBJ2-7 TRBV5-1 few . TGCGCCAGCAGACCGGGACAAACGACCTACGAGCAGTACTTC CASRPGQTTYEQYF
TRBJ2-7 TRBV20-1 few . TGCAGTGCTAGAGGGGCAGGGATAAGGTACGAGCAGTACTTC CSARGAGIRYEQYF
TRBJ2-7 TRBV5-1 few TRBD1 TGCGCCAGCAGCCCGACAGGGAGCAGCTCCTACGAGCAGTACTTC CASSPTGSSSYEQYF
TRBJ1-1 TRBV20-1 . . TGCAGTGCTAGTGGGGGGATGAACACTGAAGCTTTCTTT CSASGGMNTEAFF
TRBJ2-5 TRBV29-1 few . TGCAGCGCCGGGGCTGGAGAGACCCAGTACTTC CSAGAGETQYF
TRBJ2-7 TRBV29-1 few TRBD1 TGCAGCGTTACGACAGGGGGAGACGAGCAGTACTTC CSVTTGGDEQYF
TRBJ2-3 TRBV7-8 . . TGTGCCAACGCTAGGAGGAGGGAAGATACGCAGTATTTT CANARRREDTQYF
TRBJ2-3 TRBV5-6 . . TGTGCCAGCAGCCCAGGAAAAGGTCGTGATACGCAGTATTTT CASSPGKGRDTQYF
TRBJ2-7 TRBV7-9 . TRBD1 TGTGCCAGCAGCTTAGTGTCAGGACAGGGGGCCTACGAGCAGTACTTC CASSLVSGQGAYEQYF
TRBJ2-5 TRBV29-1 . TRBD1 TGCAGCGTCAAGACAGGGGGAGAGACCCAGTACTTC CSVKTGGETQYF
TRBJ2-5 TRBV12-3/TRBV12-4 many . TGTGCCAGCAGCACCGGTGGAGCCGCAGAGACCCAGTACTTC CASSTGGAAETQYF
TRBJ1-1 TRBV19 . . TGTGCCAGTAGAACCTCAGGGGCTCGCACTGAAGCTTTCTTT CASRTSGARTEAFF
TRBJ2-7 TRBV6-1 few . TGTGCCAGCAGCCACAAGGACACCTACTACGAGCAGTACTTC CASSHKDTYYEQYF
TRBJ2-7 TRBV5-1 . . TGCGCCAGCAGCCAGCAGGGGTTGATCGACGAGCAGTACTTC CASSQQGLIDEQYF
TRBJ2-6 TRBV7-9 . . TGTGCCAGCAGCACCGGGACGCCGGGGGTCTGGGCCAACGTCCTGACTTTC CASSTGTPGVWANVLTF
TRBJ2-5 TRBV2 few . TGTGCCAGCAATGTGGAGACCCAGTACTTC CASNVETQYF
TRBJ2-7 TRBV20-1 . . TGCAGTGCGCCCTTCGGGGAGGAGCAGTACTTC CSAPFGEEQYF
TRBJ2-2 TRBV30 . TRBD2 TGTGCCTGGAGTGTACAAGGACTAGCGGGAGCCGGGGAGCTGTTTTTT CAWSVQGLAGAGELFF
TRBJ2-7 TRBV10-1 few TRBD1 TGCGCCAGCCCGGGACAGGGCTCCTACGAGCAGTACTTC CASPGQGSYEQYF
TRBJ2-1 TRBV7-3 few . TGTGCCAGCAGCCTAATGGTCTCCTACAATGAGCAGTTCTTC CASSLMVSYNEQFF
TRBJ2-7 TRBV3-1 . . TGTGCCAGCAAAGATAGGCAGGGACCCTACGAGCAGTACTTC CASKDRQGPYEQYF
TRBJ2-5 TRBV29-1 many . TGCAGCGTCGACGGTAGTAGAGAGACCCAGTACTTC CSVDGSRETQYF
TRBJ1-1 TRBV20-1 once . TGCAGTGCTAGAGAAATGGGGGCCTCTGAAGCTTTCTTT CSAREMGASEAFF
TRBJ2-5 TRBV7-2 few . TGTGCCAGCAACGCCCGTCTCCAAGAGACCCAGTACTTC CASNARLQETQYF